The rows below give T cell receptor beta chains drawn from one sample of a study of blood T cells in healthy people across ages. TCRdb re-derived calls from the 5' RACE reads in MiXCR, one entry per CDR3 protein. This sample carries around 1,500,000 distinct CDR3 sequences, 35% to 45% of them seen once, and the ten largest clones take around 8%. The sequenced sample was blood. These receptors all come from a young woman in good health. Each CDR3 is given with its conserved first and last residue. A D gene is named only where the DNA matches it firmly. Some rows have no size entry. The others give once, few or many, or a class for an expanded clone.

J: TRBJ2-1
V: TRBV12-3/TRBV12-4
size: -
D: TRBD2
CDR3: CASSLGVSGRKALFYNEQFF
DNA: TGTGCCAGCAGTTTAGGAGTTAGCGGGAGGAAGGCCCTATTTTACAATGAGCAGTTCTTC

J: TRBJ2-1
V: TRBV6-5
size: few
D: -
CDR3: CASTEGDTANEQFF
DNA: TGTGCCAGCACCGAGGGGGATACGGCCAATGAGCAGTTCTTC

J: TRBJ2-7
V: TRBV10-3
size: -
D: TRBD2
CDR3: CAISAGTRETQYF
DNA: TGTGCCATCAGTGCCGGGACTAGAGAAACCCAGTACTTC

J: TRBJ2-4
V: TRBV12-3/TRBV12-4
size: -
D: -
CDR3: CASSPRTDTSNLAKNIQYF
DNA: TGTGCCAGCAGTCCACGGACCGACACCTCAAATTTAGCCAAAAACATTCAGTACTTC

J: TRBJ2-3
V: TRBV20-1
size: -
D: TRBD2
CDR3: CSASTSGPSTDTQYF
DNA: TGCAGTGCTAGTACTAGCGGTCCTAGCACAGATACGCAGTATTTT

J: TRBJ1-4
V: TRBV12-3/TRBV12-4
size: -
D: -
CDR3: CASRSDENEKLFF
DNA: TGTGCCAGCAGATCGGACGAGAATGAAAAACTGTTTTTT

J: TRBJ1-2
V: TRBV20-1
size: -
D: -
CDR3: CSAADTYYGYTF
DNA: TGCAGTGCCGCGGACACTTACTATGGCTACACCTTC

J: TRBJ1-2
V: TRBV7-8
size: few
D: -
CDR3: CASSLTSGTEINYGYTF
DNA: TGTGCCAGCAGCTTAACGTCCGGGACGGAGATCAACTATGGCTACACCTTC

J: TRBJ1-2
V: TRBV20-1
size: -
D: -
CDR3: CSARDLSGTYGYTF
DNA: TGCAGTGCTAGAGATTTATCAGGAACCTATGGCTACACCTTC

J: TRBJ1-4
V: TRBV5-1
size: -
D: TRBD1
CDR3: CASSLRGQVISTNEKLFF
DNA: TGCGCCAGCAGCTTGAGGGGGCAAGTTATATCAACTAATGAAAAACTGTTTTTT

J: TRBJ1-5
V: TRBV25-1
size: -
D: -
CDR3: CASSEDDRRNSNQPQHF
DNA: TGTGCCAGCAGTGAAGACGACAGGAGGAATAGCAATCAGCCCCAGCATTTT

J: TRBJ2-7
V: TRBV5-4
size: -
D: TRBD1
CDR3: CASSPKGDSNYEQYF
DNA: TGTGCCAGCAGCCCAAAAGGGGACAGTAACTACGAGCAGTACTTC

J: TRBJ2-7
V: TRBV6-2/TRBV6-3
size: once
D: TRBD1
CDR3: CASATGYYEQYF
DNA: TGTGCCAGCGCGACAGGGTACTACGAGCAGTACTTC

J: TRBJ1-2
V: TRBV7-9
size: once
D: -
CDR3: CSSSLAISGTVNYGYTF
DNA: TGTTCCAGCAGCTTAGCCATTTCCGGGACCGTGAACTATGGCTACACCTTC

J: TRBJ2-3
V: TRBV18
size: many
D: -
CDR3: CASSPEDTQYF
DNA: TGTGCCAGCAGTCCCGAAGATACGCAGTATTTT

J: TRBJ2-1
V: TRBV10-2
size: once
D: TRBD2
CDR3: CATGLAVYNEQFF
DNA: TGCGCCACCGGACTAGCGGTTTACAATGAGCAGTTCTTC

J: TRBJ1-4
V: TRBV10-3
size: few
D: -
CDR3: CAISYSGDEKLFF
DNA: TGTGCCATCAGTTATTCTGGGGATGAAAAACTGTTTTTT

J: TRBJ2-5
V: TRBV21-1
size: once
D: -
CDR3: CASTPGPPPWNEQYF
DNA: TGTGCCAGCACCCCGGGGCCGCCGCCTTGGAATGAGCAGTACTTC

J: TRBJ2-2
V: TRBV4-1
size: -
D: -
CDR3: CASRDLAGLQRRGGELFF
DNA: TGCGCCAGCAGAGACCTCGCGGGCCTCCAGAGGAGAGGCGGGGAGCTGTTTTTT

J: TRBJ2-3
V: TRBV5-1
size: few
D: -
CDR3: CASSLWASWDTDTQYF
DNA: TGCGCCAGCAGCTTGTGGGCTTCATGGGACACAGATACGCAGTATTTT

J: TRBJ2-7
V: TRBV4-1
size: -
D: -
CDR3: CASSQFSDSSYEQYF
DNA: TGCGCCAGCAGCCAATTTAGCGATAGCTCCTACGAGCAGTACTTC

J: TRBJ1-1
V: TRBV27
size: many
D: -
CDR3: CASLGSTEAFF
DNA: TGTGCCAGCTTGGGGTCCACTGAAGCTTTCTTT

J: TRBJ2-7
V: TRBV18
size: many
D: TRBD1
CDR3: CASSPTGYEQYF
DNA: TGTGCCAGCAGCCCGACAGGGTACGAGCAGTACTTC

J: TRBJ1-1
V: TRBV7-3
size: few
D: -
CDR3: CASSLSRDTEAFF
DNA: TGTGCCAGCAGCTTATCCCGTGACACTGAAGCTTTCTTT

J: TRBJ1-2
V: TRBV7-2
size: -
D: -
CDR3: CASSLADGRGSPSNYGYTF
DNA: TGTGCCAGCAGCTTAGCCGATGGGAGGGGTTCACCTTCTAACTATGGCTACACCTTC

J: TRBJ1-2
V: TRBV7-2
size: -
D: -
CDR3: CASSLAANLYGYTF
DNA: TGTGCCAGCAGCTTAGCTGCTAACCTCTATGGCTACACCTTC

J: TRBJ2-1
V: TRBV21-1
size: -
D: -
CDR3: CADPGDGEQFF
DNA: TGTGCCGACCCAGGGGACGGTGAGCAGTTCTTC

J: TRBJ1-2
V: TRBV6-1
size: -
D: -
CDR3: CASKDRTGYTF
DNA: TGTGCCAGCAAAGACAGAACAGGCTACACCTTC

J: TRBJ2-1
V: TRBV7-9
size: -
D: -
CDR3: CASSPSMSEQFF
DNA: TGTGCCAGCAGCCCCAGTATGAGTGAGCAGTTCTTC

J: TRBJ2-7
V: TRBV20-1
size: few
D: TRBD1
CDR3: CSGGDSSYEQYF
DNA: TGCAGTGGTGGGGACAGTTCCTACGAGCAGTACTTC

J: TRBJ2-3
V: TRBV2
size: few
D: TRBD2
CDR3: CASLAGVNTDTQYF
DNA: TGTGCCAGCCTAGCGGGAGTCAACACAGATACGCAGTATTTT

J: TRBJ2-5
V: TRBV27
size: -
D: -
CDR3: CASTAQKNPQETQYF
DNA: TGTGCCAGCACCGCCCAGAAGAACCCCCAAGAGACCCAGTACTTC

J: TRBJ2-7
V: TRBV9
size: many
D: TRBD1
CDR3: CASSGPPQGDEQYF
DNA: TGTGCCAGCAGCGGACCCCCACAGGGGGACGAGCAGTACTTC

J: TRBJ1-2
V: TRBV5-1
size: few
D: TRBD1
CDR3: CASSLEAQGQGDPPLYGYTF
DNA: TGCGCCAGCAGCTTGGAAGCTCAAGGTCAGGGGGACCCACCCCTCTATGGCTACACCTTC

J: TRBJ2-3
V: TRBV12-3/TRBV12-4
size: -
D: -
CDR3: CASSSPEGASDTQYF
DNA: TGTGCCAGCAGCTCTCCGGAGGGGGCATCAGATACGCAGTATTTT

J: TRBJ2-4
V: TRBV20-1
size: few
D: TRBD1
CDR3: CSARVGTGENIQYF
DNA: TGCAGTGCTAGAGTGGGGACAGGGGAAAACATTCAGTACTTC

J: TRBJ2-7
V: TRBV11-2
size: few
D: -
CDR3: CASSLVPDTSYEQYF
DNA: TGTGCCAGCAGCTTAGTCCCGGATACCTCCTACGAGCAGTACTTC

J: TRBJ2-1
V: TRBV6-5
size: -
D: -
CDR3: CASSYFGVNERFF
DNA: TGTGCCAGCAGTTACTTTGGGGTCAATGAGCGGTTCTTC

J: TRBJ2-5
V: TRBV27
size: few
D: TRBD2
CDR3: CASSRGTSGRNEQYF
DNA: TGTGCCAGCAGCCGCGGGACTAGCGGGAGGAATGAGCAGTACTTC

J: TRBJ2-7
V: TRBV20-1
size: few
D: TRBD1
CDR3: CSANRGLEQYF
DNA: TGCAGTGCGAACAGGGGGCTCGAGCAGTACTTC

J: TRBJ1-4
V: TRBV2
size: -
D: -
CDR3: CASIGRVNEKLFF
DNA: TGTGCCAGCATCGGCAGGGTTAATGAAAAACTGTTTTTT

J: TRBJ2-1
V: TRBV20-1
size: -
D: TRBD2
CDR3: CSAPGLAGIYHSYNEQFF
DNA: TGCAGTGCCCCCGGACTAGCGGGTATATATCACTCCTACAATGAGCAGTTCTTC